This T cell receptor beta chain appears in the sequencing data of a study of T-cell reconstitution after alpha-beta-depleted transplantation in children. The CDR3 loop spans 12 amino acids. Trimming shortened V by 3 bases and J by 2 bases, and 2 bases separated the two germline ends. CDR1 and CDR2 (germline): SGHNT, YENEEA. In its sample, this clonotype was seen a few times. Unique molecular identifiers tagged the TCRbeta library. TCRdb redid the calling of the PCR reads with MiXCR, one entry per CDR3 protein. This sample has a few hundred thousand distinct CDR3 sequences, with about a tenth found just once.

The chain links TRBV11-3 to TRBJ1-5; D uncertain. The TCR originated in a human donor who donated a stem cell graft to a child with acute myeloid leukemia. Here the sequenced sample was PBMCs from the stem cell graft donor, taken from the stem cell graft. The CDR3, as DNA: TGTGCCAGCAGCTTGCGCAATCAGCCCCAGCATTTT. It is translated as CASSLRNQPQHF.